The 5 T cell receptor beta chains listed next were all sequenced from one sample in a study of OX40 agonist ivuxolimab in advanced cancers. Repertoires were generated with immunoSEQ multiplex PCR, while TCRdb's copy carries only in-frame clones and drops some. The table has 35,000 to 40,000 clones, approximately 80% seen once. The sequenced sample was CD4+ or CD8+ T cells sorted from blood, obtained in a trial of the OX40 agonist ivuxolimab. The receptors shown here come from an adult with an advanced solid tumor such as melanoma, head and neck, liver or kidney cancer.

The chain is built from TRBV25-1 and TRBJ1-1, with no clear D. Germline V gives CDR1 MGHDK, CDR2 SYGVNS. The CDR3 sequence is 13 residues long. Trimming left V 3 bases short and J 6 bases short, with 11 bases between. The CDR3 sequence: CASSERVRAEAFF. The CDR3, as DNA: TGTGCCAGCAGTGAGAGGGTTAGAGCTGAAGCTTTCTTT.

This clone turned up a few times. The V gene is TRBV6-5, the J gene TRBJ2-5, with D tentatively TRBD1 or TRBD2 (5 bases each). CDR1 and CDR2 (germline): MNHEY, SVGAGI. This CDR3 is 13 amino acids long. The V end lost 3 bases, the J end lost 5 bases, and 10 bases lay between the germline ends. CDR3 residues: CASSYEWGETQYF. CDR3 bases: TGTGCCAGCAGTTATGAGTGGGGGGAGACCCAGTACTTC.

This clone was detected a few times. This chain uses TRBV5-5 with TRBJ1-6; 9 nucleotides match TRBD1. With V trimmed by 4 bases and J by 5 bases, 1 base remained unmatched. The CDR3 covers 14 residues. Germline-derived CDR1 and CDR2 are SGHKS and YYEKEE (reference sequence). The DNA for the CDR3 is TGTGCCAGCAGCAGACAGGGGGATAATTCACCCCTCCACTTT. Translated, it gives CASSRQGDNSPLHF.

As DNA, the CDR3 is TGTGCCAGCAGCGAGCGGGACAGGGTGGATGAGCAGTTCTTC. The encoded protein is CASSERDRVDEQFF. V gene TRBV9 combines with J gene TRBJ2-1; 9 nucleotides line up with TRBD1. The CDR3 has 14 residues. The ends lost 3 bases at V and 8 bases at J; junction bases unmatched: 6. Germline V gene sequence: CDR1 SGDLS, CDR2 YYNGEE. The full variable domain, completed using reference TRBV9 and TRBJ2-1, is DSGVTQTPKHLITATGQRVTLRCSPRSGDLSVYWYQQSLDQGLQFLIQYYNGEERAKGNILERFSAQQFPDLHSELNLSSLELGDSALYFCASSERDRVDEQFFGPGTRLTVL.

The chain recombines TRBV19 with TRBJ1-1; the D gene is possibly TRBD1 (6 bases). CDR1 LNHDA and CDR2 SQIVND come from the germline V gene (reference sequence). The CDR3 loop spans 14 amino acids. The V end lost 7 bases, the J end lost 3 bases, and 15 bases lay between the germline ends. The CDR3 here is CASTPGGAYTEAFF. DNA for the CDR3: TGTGCCAGTACCCCGGGGGGGGCCTACACTGAAGCTTTCTTT.